The clone carrying this T cell receptor (beta chain) was counted a few times. With 60 Vbeta and 13 Jbeta primers, the PCR was carried out. Sequencing used immunoSEQ multiplex PCR; TCRdb keeps in-frame clones, though not all of them. The sample lists roughly 180,000 clones, 70% to 90% seen once, with 0.75% to 0.9% in the top ten. Germline lookup yields CDR1 SGHNT and CDR2 YYREEE (reference sequence). CDR3 length: 17 amino acids. V was trimmed by 4 bases and J by 6 bases, leaving 24 bases between them. These data originate in a study of cytomegalovirus exposure and HLA in healthy donors. V and J are TRBV5-4 and TRBJ2-3, with D perhaps matching TRBD2 (6 bases). This TCR was sampled from a woman aged 18-30 years in good health and CMV-seronegative. Source material: PBMCs. Written as DNA, the CDR3 is TGTGCCAGCAGCAGCAAGTGGGGAGGCTCGTCCTCCGATACGCAGTATTTT. Its translation: CASSSKWGGSSSDTQYF.